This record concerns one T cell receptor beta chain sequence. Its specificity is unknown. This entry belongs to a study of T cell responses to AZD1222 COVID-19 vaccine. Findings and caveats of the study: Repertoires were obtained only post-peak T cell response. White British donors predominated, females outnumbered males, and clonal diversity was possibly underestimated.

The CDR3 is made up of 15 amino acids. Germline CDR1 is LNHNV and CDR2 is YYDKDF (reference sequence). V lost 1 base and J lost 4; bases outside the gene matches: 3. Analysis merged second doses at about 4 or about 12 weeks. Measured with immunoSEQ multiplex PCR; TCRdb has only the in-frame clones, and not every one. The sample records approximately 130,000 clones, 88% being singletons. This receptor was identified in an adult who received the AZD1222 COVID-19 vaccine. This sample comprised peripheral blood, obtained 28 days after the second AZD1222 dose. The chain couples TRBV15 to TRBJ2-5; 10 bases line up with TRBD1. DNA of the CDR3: TGTGCCACCAGCAGAGGACAGGGGGCATCAGAGACCCAGTACTTC. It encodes CATSRGQGASETQYF.